Listed below are T cell receptor beta chains from one sample, sequenced in a study of T-cell memory formation after mild COVID-19. TCRdb ran MiXCR on the 5' RACE reads and lists one entry per CDR3 protein. Found here are roughly 150,000 distinct CDR3 sequences, around 15% of them singletons; the top ten hold approximately 30%. Input material: PBMCs or a T cell subset sorted from them (not recorded which). The receptors here all came from an adult woman who had mild COVID-19 (a few samples of this study predate the infection). Cell type and time point are not known. CDR3s include the opening cysteine and the closing phenylalanine or tryptophan. The order of the fields is J gene, V gene, D gene, CDR3 protein. The D gene is left open where the match is weak.

J gene: TRBJ2-3
V gene: TRBV27
D gene: TRBD2
CDR3 protein: CASSSLTSGRAFGTDTQYF

J gene: TRBJ1-1
V gene: TRBV10-3
D gene: .
CDR3 protein: CAISAPQGDNTEAFF

J gene: TRBJ2-1
V gene: TRBV6-2/TRBV6-3
D gene: TRBD2
CDR3 protein: CASSRTSVYNEQFF

J gene: TRBJ2-5
V gene: TRBV20-1
D gene: TRBD2
CDR3 protein: CSARTSGHQETQYF

J gene: TRBJ2-7
V gene: TRBV27
D gene: .
CDR3 protein: CASSIWAGSSYEQYF

J gene: TRBJ1-2
V gene: TRBV11-1
D gene: TRBD1
CDR3 protein: CASSPATGQSRDGYTF

J gene: TRBJ2-2
V gene: TRBV5-1
D gene: TRBD1
CDR3 protein: CASSSAQWTGRPNTGELFF

J gene: TRBJ2-1
V gene: TRBV24-1
D gene: TRBD2
CDR3 protein: CATSDFLAGEYNEQFF

J gene: TRBJ1-1
V gene: TRBV2
D gene: TRBD1
CDR3 protein: CASRTQDRGGVNTEAFF

J gene: TRBJ2-1
V gene: TRBV27
D gene: TRBD2
CDR3 protein: CASSTSGHPYNEQFF

J gene: TRBJ2-4
V gene: TRBV24-1
D gene: .
CDR3 protein: CATSSGDFIQYF

J gene: TRBJ1-5
V gene: TRBV19
D gene: .
CDR3 protein: CASSAPQGRGQPQHF

J gene: TRBJ2-7
V gene: TRBV6-5
D gene: TRBD1
CDR3 protein: CASTGQGEFPYEQYF

J gene: TRBJ1-6
V gene: TRBV5-1
D gene: TRBD1
CDR3 protein: CASSEGTALNSPLHF

J gene: TRBJ2-3
V gene: TRBV9
D gene: .
CDR3 protein: CASSVVGGSGTDTQYF

J gene: TRBJ2-3
V gene: TRBV6-2/TRBV6-3
D gene: .
CDR3 protein: CASSYSSGTDTQYF

J gene: TRBJ2-7
V gene: TRBV3-1
D gene: .
CDR3 protein: CASSQDWGNEQYF

J gene: TRBJ1-5
V gene: TRBV28
D gene: .
CDR3 protein: CATTLGIQPQHF

J gene: TRBJ1-1
V gene: TRBV10-3
D gene: .
CDR3 protein: CAISPSGGNTEAFF

J gene: TRBJ1-2
V gene: TRBV5-1
D gene: .
CDR3 protein: CASSLAGEGTGGYTF

J gene: TRBJ2-3
V gene: TRBV5-1
D gene: TRBD2
CDR3 protein: CASSSSGLAGLSTDTQYF

J gene: TRBJ2-5
V gene: TRBV29-1
D gene: .
CDR3 protein: CSVAPSGYETQYF

J gene: TRBJ2-7
V gene: TRBV24-1
D gene: TRBD1
CDR3 protein: CATSDQQGTPLSYEQYF

J gene: TRBJ2-5
V gene: TRBV30
D gene: TRBD1
CDR3 protein: CAWGTGAWETQYF

J gene: TRBJ2-1
V gene: TRBV12-3/TRBV12-4
D gene: .
CDR3 protein: CASSPRDGTYNEQFF

J gene: TRBJ1-1
V gene: TRBV12-3/TRBV12-4
D gene: .
CDR3 protein: CASSFVRTNEAFF

J gene: TRBJ1-1
V gene: TRBV12-3/TRBV12-4
D gene: .
CDR3 protein: CASSLWQGRIPNEAFF

J gene: TRBJ2-1
V gene: TRBV9
D gene: TRBD1
CDR3 protein: CASSPRQGVFNEQFF

J gene: TRBJ1-2
V gene: TRBV3-1
D gene: .
CDR3 protein: CASSPTPGEGYTF

J gene: TRBJ2-1
V gene: TRBV7-3
D gene: TRBD2
CDR3 protein: CASSASGEGSYNEQFF

J gene: TRBJ2-6
V gene: TRBV27
D gene: .
CDR3 protein: CASSPTGSGANVLTF

J gene: TRBJ2-7
V gene: TRBV5-1
D gene: .
CDR3 protein: CASSFGAIATYEQYF

J gene: TRBJ2-1
V gene: TRBV12-3/TRBV12-4
D gene: .
CDR3 protein: CASSLGVSLNEQFF

J gene: TRBJ1-2
V gene: TRBV7-9
D gene: .
CDR3 protein: CASSSIETAYYGYTF

J gene: TRBJ2-7
V gene: TRBV20-1
D gene: .
CDR3 protein: CSARASDTDSYEQYF

J gene: TRBJ2-7
V gene: TRBV7-6
D gene: TRBD2
CDR3 protein: CASSLERAGLYEQYF

J gene: TRBJ2-2
V gene: TRBV6-5
D gene: .
CDR3 protein: CASSPPGGWRNTGELFF

J gene: TRBJ2-1
V gene: TRBV9
D gene: .
CDR3 protein: CASSDPGRGQFF

J gene: TRBJ2-3
V gene: TRBV4-1
D gene: TRBD1
CDR3 protein: CASSQARQGATDTQYF

J gene: TRBJ2-2
V gene: TRBV7-9
D gene: .
CDR3 protein: CASSKSGGELFF

J gene: TRBJ2-1
V gene: TRBV2
D gene: .
CDR3 protein: CASSESVGLNEQFF

J gene: TRBJ1-2
V gene: TRBV28
D gene: TRBD1
CDR3 protein: CASSWTGTSWGYTF

J gene: TRBJ2-7
V gene: TRBV20-1
D gene: TRBD2
CDR3 protein: CSASTTSGGILSYEQYF

J gene: TRBJ2-1
V gene: TRBV5-1
D gene: .
CDR3 protein: CASSLAGLAIENEQFF

J gene: TRBJ1-2
V gene: TRBV7-9
D gene: TRBD1
CDR3 protein: CASSSSYVDRGLANYGYTF

J gene: TRBJ2-3
V gene: TRBV4-1
D gene: .
CDR3 protein: CASSQERLARADTQYF

J gene: TRBJ2-1
V gene: TRBV24-1
D gene: .
CDR3 protein: CATSDSGYNEQFF

J gene: TRBJ1-2
V gene: TRBV5-6
D gene: TRBD1
CDR3 protein: CASSLARDRGRLDYGYTF

J gene: TRBJ1-3
V gene: TRBV4-2
D gene: .
CDR3 protein: CASSQATGNTIYF

J gene: TRBJ2-5
V gene: TRBV7-6
D gene: .
CDR3 protein: CASSAPLQETQYF

J gene: TRBJ2-1
V gene: TRBV12-3/TRBV12-4
D gene: TRBD1
CDR3 protein: CASSSIGQGLMDNEQFF

J gene: TRBJ2-1
V gene: TRBV12-3/TRBV12-4
D gene: TRBD1
CDR3 protein: CASSLYRGRSDEQFF

J gene: TRBJ2-1
V gene: TRBV27
D gene: .
CDR3 protein: CASSFVGRRFF

J gene: TRBJ2-7
V gene: TRBV4-3
D gene: .
CDR3 protein: CASSQAFGTAGYEQYF